A single sample is the source of the 14 T cell receptor beta chains below, sequenced in a study of T cells in Graves' hyperthyroidism and ophthalmopathy. Amplified regions were TCR beta CDR3 sequences from RNA transcripts. Researchers ran a first-round RT-PCR on the TCR CDR3 using the HTBI primer set. TCRdb re-analysed the multiplex PCR reads in MiXCR, keeping a single row per CDR3 protein. The sample includes about 370,000 distinct CDR3 sequences, nearly 15% of them seen just once. What was sequenced was blood. Receptors originate from a woman aged 60-75 years with Graves' ophthalmopathy.

The J gene is TRBJ2-1, the V gene TRBV5-8; 16 bases are shared with TRBD2. The CDR3 totals 17 residues. Germline trimming cut 4 bases from V and 6 bases from J; bases unmatched to any gene: 7. Looked up from germline, CDR1 is SGHTS and CDR2 is YDEGEE. The CDR3 DNA sequence: TGTGCCAGCAGCCCGCCGGGACTAGCGGGAGGGGCCAATGAGCAGTTCTTC. Its translation is CASSPPGLAGGANEQFF.

With respect to this clonotype: One junction end disagrees with the germline gene, perhaps due to a read error. The chain links TRBV5-1 to TRBJ2-3, with 8 bases fitting TRBD2. CDR3 length: 14 residues. CDR1 is SGHRS, CDR2 YFSETQ, per germline. The chain's CDR3 is CASSVGGRRGTQYF. CDR3 DNA sequence: TGTGCCAGCAGCGTAGGCGGGAGGAGGGGTACGCAGTATTTT.

This clonotype was seen a handful of times. The chain employs TRBV20-1 and TRBJ1-5; D is perhaps TRBD1 (5 bases). The germline V gene encodes CDR1 DFQATT and CDR2 SNEGSKA (reference sequence). With 6 bases removed from V and 0 bases from J, the gap between germline ends came to 12 bases. The CDR3 has 14 residues. The CDR3 nucleotides read TGCAGTGCCCGAGGGGACGTTAGCAATCAGCCCCAGCATTTT. Translating gives CSARGDVSNQPQHF.

The chain is built from TRBV12-3 or TRBV12-4 and TRBJ2-1; 10 nucleotides line up with TRBD2. V gave up 3 bases and J gave up 8 bases; unmatched junction bases: 7. The CDR3 has 15 residues. In DNA, the CDR3 is TGTGCCAGCAGTTTTGCCCAGCGGGAGGGAGATGAGCAGTTCTTC. Protein: CASSFAQREGDEQFF.

As concerns this clonotype: A much larger clone differs by one base, so this may be a read error. The CDR3 spells CAGRPTGGGSYEQYF. The CDR3 DNA reads as TGTGCCGGTCGCCCCACGGGAGGAGGCTCCTACGAGCAGTACTTC. The V gene is TRBV7-2, the J gene TRBJ2-7; 7 nucleotides line up with TRBD2. Per germline, CDR1 SGHTA and CDR2 FQGNSA. With V trimmed by 11 bases and J by 0 bases, 13 bases remained unmatched. The CDR3 has 15 amino acids.

In its sample, this clonotype was seen a few times. The chain uses TRBV24-1 and TRBJ1-3, with D perhaps TRBD1 (5 bases). Germline V gives CDR1 KGHDR, CDR2 SFDVKD. Trimming took off 4 bases at V and 0 bases at J, with 12 bases between the two ends. This CDR3 region has 16 residues. The CDR3 loop is CATSEPGRDSGNTIYF. CDR3 DNA: TGTGCCACCAGTGAACCGGGACGGGACTCTGGAAACACCATATATTTT.

This clonotype was counted a few times. V gene TRBV11-2 combines with J gene TRBJ2-1, with D maybe TRBD2 (7 bases). Germline assignment: CDR1 SGHAT and CDR2 FQNNGV. CDR3 length: 13 residues. With 6 bases removed from V and 6 bases from J, the gap between germline ends came to 12 bases. CDR3 in amino acids: CASRSGTLNEQFF. CDR3 coding DNA: TGTGCCAGCAGAAGCGGGACACTCAATGAGCAGTTCTTC. The full variable domain, its missing parts supplied by reference TRBV11-2 and TRBJ2-1, is EAGVAQSPRYKIIEKRQSVAFWCNPISGHATLYWYQQILGQGPKLLIQFQNNGVVDDSQLPKDRFSAERLKGVDSTLKIQPAKLEDSAVYLCASRSGTLNEQFFGPGTRLTVL.

For this clonotype: One junction end does not reproduce the germline sequence, and a read error may be involved. CDR3 region: CSAREAGGSYGQYF. CDR3 nucleotides: TGCAGTGCTAGAGAGGCGGGAGGATCCTACGGGCAGTACTTC. The chain joins TRBV20-1 to TRBJ2-7, with 8 bases aligning to TRBD2. The germline V gene has CDR1 DFQATT and CDR2 SNEGSKA (reference sequence). The CDR3 contains 14 residues.

This rearrangement joins TRBV20-1 to TRBJ2-7; 7 bases match TRBD2. Germline CDR1 and CDR2: DFQATT and SNEGSKA (reference sequence). CDR3 length: 20 amino acids. V dropped 7 bases and J dropped 3; count of bases not matched to a gene: 30. In DNA form, the CDR3 reads TGCAGTGGCGGGGCCTCGGCACTAAGCCTCGCGGGAGTCTTATTCTACGAGCAGTACTTC. Residues: CSGGASALSLAGVLFYEQYF.

At least ten counts were recorded for this clonotype. The chain employs TRBV20-1 and TRBJ2-1; 11 bases match TRBD2. V shed 1 base, J shed 0 bases, and the junction held 2 bases outside the gene matches. Germline CDR1 and CDR2: DFQATT and SNEGSKA (reference sequence). The CDR3 is made up of 16 amino acids. CDR3 DNA: TGCAGTGCTAGAGGGGGACTAGCGGCCTCCTACAATGAGCAGTTCTTC. This codes for CSARGGLAASYNEQFF.

This clonotype was observed many times. The chain recombines TRBV24-1 with TRBJ2-3; D is ambiguous. CDR1 and CDR2 from the germline V gene are KGHDR and SFDVKD. CDR3 length: 13 residues. V lost 2 bases and J lost 5, with 7 bases in between. The DNA of the CDR3 is TGTGCCACCAGTGATTCCCCAGAAGATACGCAGTATTTT. Residues: CATSDSPEDTQYF.

This clonotype was recorded many times. The V gene is TRBV18, the J gene TRBJ1-5, with TRBD1 matching 9 bases. The V segment lost 5 bases and the J segment 0 bases; nucleotides outside the gene matches: 2. This CDR3 is 15 amino acids long. CDR1 is KGHSH and CDR2 is LQKENI in the germline V gene. The CDR3 sequence: CASSEQGASNQPQHF. The CDR3 nucleotides read TGTGCCAGCTCAGAACAGGGGGCTAGCAATCAGCCCCAGCATTTT. Looking up the rest from reference TRBV18 and TRBJ1-5 gives the full variable domain: NAGVMQNPRHLVRRRGQEARLRCSPMKGHSHVYWYRQLPEEGLKFMVYLQKENIIDESGMPKERFSAEFPKEGPSILRIQQVVRGDSAAYFCASSEQGASNQPQHFGDGTRLSIL.

The J gene is TRBJ2-7, the V gene TRBV13, with TRBD2 matching 10 bases. The J segment lost 6 bases and the V segment lost 5 bases, leaving 13 bases of the junction unmatched. The CDR3 length is 16 residues. CDR1 is PRHDT, CDR2 FYEKMQ, per germline (reference sequence). The CDR3 is CASSPPGLAGVGEQYF. The CDR3 nucleotides read TGTGCCAGCAGCCCCCCCGGGCTAGCGGGAGTCGGCGAGCAGTACTTC.

This clonotype has a count of ten or more. This sequence joins TRBV11-2 and TRBJ2-5; D perhaps matches TRBD1 (5 bases). Trimming removed 3 bases at V and 5 bases at J, with 10 bases between. The CDR3 runs 13 residues. CDR1 is SGHAT and CDR2 is FQNNGV in the germline V gene. DNA for the CDR3: TGTGCCAGCAGCTTGGGGCTGTCGGAGACCCAGTACTTC. This translates into CASSLGLSETQYF. The entire variable domain, with the rest obtained from reference TRBV11-2 and TRBJ2-5, is as follows: EAGVAQSPRYKIIEKRQSVAFWCNPISGHATLYWYQQILGQGPKLLIQFQNNGVVDDSQLPKDRFSAERLKGVDSTLKIQPAKLEDSAVYLCASSLGLSETQYFGPGTRLLVL.